The 31 T cell receptor beta chains below were found in one sample sequenced in a study of CD8 T cells in ankylosing spondylitis (dated by TCRdb to 2016 to 2017). The library was generated by 5' RACE. TCRdb records Illumina MiSeq as the sequencer. TCRdb trimmed public reads at Q25 via fastp, called clones via MiXCR and kept in-frame beta chains. Each record represents a unique CDR3 protein, reported with the most common genes and DNA among its rows. This sample holds 37,000 or so distinct CDR3 sequences; 16% were observed only once. The ten largest account for 45% of the sample. The sample consisted of blood. These receptors were collected from a male donor with ankylosing spondylitis or in good health (not recorded which).

This chain connects TRBV20-1 to TRBJ2-1; 8 positions match TRBD2. The CDR3 is made up of 16 amino acids. CDR1 and CDR2 from the germline V gene are DFQATT and SNEGSKA (reference sequence). V trimming: 2 bases; J trimming: 3 bases; junction bases outside the gene matches: 9. CDR3 sequence: CSARKSSGRLYNEQFF. The CDR3 coding sequence is TGCAGTGCTAGAAAATCTAGCGGGCGCCTCTACAATGAGCAGTTCTTC.

CDR3 sequence: CASSTLASTDTQYF. The CDR3 DNA sequence: TGTGCCAGCAGTACCTTAGCGAGCACAGATACGCAGTATTTT. V usage is TRBV12-3 or TRBV12-4 and J usage is TRBJ2-3, with a possible D match to TRBD2 (5 bases). The CDR3 sequence is 14 residues long. V lost 5 bases, J lost 0 bases, and 9 bases lay in between.

This clonotype occurred a few times. The genes are TRBV5-4 and TRBJ2-7, with D possibly matching TRBD1 (5 bases). This CDR3 is built from 15 residues. CDR1 and CDR2 from the germline V gene are SGHNT and YYREEE (reference sequence). Deletions cut 0 bases from V and 1 base from J, with 11 bases between. CDR3 coding DNA: TGTGCCAGCAGCTTGGCTCGCGCAGGGTCCTACGAGCAGTACTTC. Translation gives CASSLARAGSYEQYF.

This clonotype was counted between two and nine times. The chain is built from TRBV20-1 and TRBJ2-3, with D hard to call. Trimming removed 0 bases from V and 0 bases from J, with 13 bases in between. Germline V lookup: CDR1 DFQATT, CDR2 SNEGSKA (reference sequence). This CDR3 spans 16 amino acids. The CDR3 here is CSARDYTASSTDTQYF. The CDR3 region has the DNA TGCAGTGCTAGAGATTACACAGCCTCTAGCACAGATACGCAGTATTTT.

The sample holds a few counts of this clonotype. The chain links TRBV4-3 to TRBJ1-4; D may be TRBD1 (5 bases). V was trimmed by 4 bases and J by 10 bases, leaving 13 bases between them. This CDR3 is 13 amino acids long. Germline V CDR1 and CDR2: LGHNA, YSLEER. The CDR3 spells CASSLEGVGKLFF. The CDR3, as DNA: TGCGCCAGCAGCCTTGAAGGGGTTGGAAAACTGTTTTTT.

The chain joins TRBV20-1 to TRBJ2-2; D is perhaps TRBD2 (7 bases). The germline gives CDR1 DFQATT, CDR2 SNEGSKA (reference sequence). Deletions cut 3 bases from V and 5 bases from J, with 13 bases between. The CDR3 length is 14 residues. CDR3 region: CSARGGPGTGELFF. The CDR3 DNA sequence: TGCAGTGCTAGGGGGGGGCCTGGAACCGGGGAGCTGTTTTTT.

This clonotype was detected only a few times. The chain uses TRBV4-3 and TRBJ1-4; possibly TRBD1 for D (6 bases). V lost 1 base and J 0 bases, leaving 6 bases between the germline ends. The germline gives CDR1 LGHNA, CDR2 YSLEER. There are 15 residues in the CDR3. DNA of the CDR3: TGCGCCAGCAGCCAAGCAGGGGCAACTAATGAAAAACTGTTTTTT. Protein: CASSQAGATNEKLFF.

This clonotype was counted a few times. This chain uses TRBV7-3 with TRBJ2-3; D assignment may be TRBD1 or TRBD2 (5 bases each). The CDR3 is made up of 13 amino acids. The germline gives CDR1 SGHTA, CDR2 FQGTGA. V shed 4 bases and J shed 1 base, with 6 bases lying between them. For the CDR3, the DNA is TGTGCCAGCAGCTGGGACGGCACAGATACGCAGTATTTT. Its protein is CASSWDGTDTQYF.

The rearrangement links TRBV29-1 to TRBJ2-1, with 9 nucleotides matching TRBD2. In germline, CDR1 is SQVTM, CDR2 ANQGSEA. The CDR3 totals 16 residues. With V trimmed by 0 bases and J by 2 bases, 5 bases remained unmatched. CDR3 sequence: CSVEDHGTSPYNEQFF. Written as DNA, the CDR3 is TGCAGCGTTGAAGATCATGGGACTAGCCCCTACAATGAGCAGTTCTTC.

This chain connects TRBV20-1 to TRBJ1-1; 8 bases match TRBD1. V trimming: 6 bases; J trimming: 2 bases; junction bases outside the gene matches: 5. In germline, CDR1 is DFQATT, CDR2 SNEGSKA (reference sequence). This CDR3 is built from 13 residues. The CDR3 DNA reads TGCAGTGCCCATGACAGGGGAAACACTGAAGCTTTCTTT. This translates into CSAHDRGNTEAFF.

The chain employs TRBV6-1 and TRBJ1-4; the D gene is possibly TRBD1 (6 bases). The germline V and J ends were trimmed by 8 bases and 4 bases, with 14 bases remaining between them. CDR3 length: 14 residues. Per germline, CDR1 MNHNS and CDR2 SASEGT. The CDR3 reads CASVTTGINEKLFF. CDR3 nucleotide sequence: TGTGCCAGCGTCACTACAGGGATTAATGAAAAACTGTTTTTT.

The V call is TRBV14, the J call TRBJ1-4; D not certain. The germline CDR1 and CDR2 sequences are SGHDN and FVKESK. The CDR3 is 13 residues long. V lost 2 bases and J 11 bases, leaving 12 bases between the germline ends. This CDR3 is CASSQSFISKLFF. As DNA, the CDR3 is TGTGCCAGCAGCCAATCTTTCATATCTAAACTGTTTTTT.

This chain joins TRBV5-1 and TRBJ1-1; D is possibly TRBD1 (5 bases). The CDR3 contains 14 residues. Per the germline V gene, CDR1 is SGHRS and CDR2 is YFSETQ. V lost 0 bases to trimming and J lost 5 bases, with 11 bases between them. CDR3 DNA sequence: TGCGCCAGCAGCTTGGGCAGGGTTGGTACTGAAGCTTTCTTT. Its translation is CASSLGRVGTEAFF.

The genes are TRBV7-9 and TRBJ2-7; 7 bases are a match to TRBD2. This CDR3 is 16 amino acids long. Germline V gives CDR1 SEHNR, CDR2 FQNEAQ (reference sequence). J lost 0 bases, V lost 3 bases, and 8 bases had no gene match. CDR3 coding DNA: TGTGCCAGCAGCTTTCAAAATAGCGGGTCCTCCTACGAGCAGTACTTC. Translation: CASSFQNSGSSYEQYF.

The chain links TRBV6-2 or TRBV6-3 to TRBJ2-7; D is ambiguous. The CDR3 totals 14 residues. Germline-derived CDR1 and CDR2 are MNHEY and SVGEGT. Trimming cost V 8 bases and J 2 bases, with 16 bases left between them. CDR3 protein: CASLSAAITYEQYF. The CDR3 coding sequence is TGTGCCAGCTTGTCGGCCGCGATTACCTACGAGCAGTACTTC.

V gene TRBV14 combines with J gene TRBJ2-3; a possible D gene is TRBD2 (5 bases). Trimming removed 2 bases from V and 2 bases from J, with 14 bases in between. Germline assignment: CDR1 SGHDN and CDR2 FVKESK. The CDR3 runs 16 residues. The CDR3 DNA follows: TGTGCCAGCAGCCAACATGTGCTAGCCAACACAGATACGCAGTATTTT. As protein: CASSQHVLANTDTQYF. Complete variable domain (other parts from reference TRBV14 and TRBJ2-3): EAGVTQFPSHSVIEKGQTVTLRCDPISGHDNLYWYRRVMGKEIKFLLHFVKESKQDESGMPNNRFLAERTGGTYSTLKVQPAELEDSGVYFCASSQHVLANTDTQYFGPGTRLTVL.

The V gene is TRBV9, the J gene TRBJ2-1; TRBD1 aligns across 8 bases. CDR3 length: 15 residues. Germline V gene sequence: CDR1 SGDLS, CDR2 YYNGEE. The ends lost 5 bases at V and 4 bases at J; junction bases unmatched: 8. The CDR3: CASSPTGDRYNEQFF. The CDR3, as DNA: TGTGCCAGCAGTCCTACAGGGGACAGGTACAATGAGCAGTTCTTC. Variable domain in full (rest from reference TRBV9 and TRBJ2-1): DSGVTQTPKHLITATGQRVTLRCSPRSGDLSVYWYQQSLDQGLQFLIQYYNGEERAKGNILERFSAQQFPDLHSELNLSSLELGDSALYFCASSPTGDRYNEQFFGPGTRLTVL.

The rearrangement joins TRBV14 to TRBJ2-3; D is undetermined. Looked up from germline, CDR1 is SGHDN and CDR2 is FVKESK. V lost 0 bases, J lost 0 bases, and 19 bases lay in between. CDR3 length: 19 residues. The CDR3 DNA sequence: TGTGCCAGCAGCCAAGATTGGGCCCTGGGCGGTGGTAGCACAGATACGCAGTATTTT. Translation: CASSQDWALGGGSTDTQYF.

This clonotype occurred a few times. The chain couples TRBV5-1 to TRBJ2-2, with a possible D match to TRBD1 (6 bases). The germline V gene encodes CDR1 SGHRS and CDR2 YFSETQ. Trimming pared 5 bases from V and 0 bases from J, leaving 17 bases between. The CDR3 covers 17 residues. DNA for the CDR3: TGCGCCAGCAGTCTGGGACAACTGGGGGCGAACACCGGGGAGCTGTTTTTT. It translates to CASSLGQLGANTGELFF.

The chain couples TRBV28 to TRBJ1-4; 12 bases map to TRBD1. Germline-derived CDR1 and CDR2 are MDHEN and SYDVKM. CDR3 length equals 18 residues. The ends lost 5 bases at V and 8 bases at J; junction bases unmatched: 15. CDR3 residues: CASSGTGGKEDLREKLFF. The DNA for the CDR3 is TGTGCCAGCAGTGGGACAGGGGGCAAGGAAGATCTCCGGGAAAAACTGTTTTTT.

The chain has TRBV28 and TRBJ2-6; perhaps TRBD1 as D (5 bases). CDR1 and CDR2 from the germline V gene are MDHEN and SYDVKM. V was cut by 6 bases and J by 0 bases, with 12 bases left in between. There are 16 residues in the CDR3. The CDR3 DNA reads TGTGCCAGCAGCAATCCCGACAGCTCTGGGGCCAACGTCCTGACTTTC. This encodes CASSNPDSSGANVLTF.

V is TRBV20-1 and J is TRBJ2-1; 9 bases fit TRBD2. V was pared by 3 bases and J by 6 bases, with 9 bases of the junction left unmatched. Germline CDR1 and CDR2: DFQATT and SNEGSKA (reference sequence). The CDR3 is 15 amino acids. Here the CDR3 DNA reads TGCAGTGCTAGTAGCCTAGCGGGGACGACCAATGAGCAGTTCTTC. This translates into CSASSLAGTTNEQFF.

This chain links TRBV7-2 with TRBJ2-1, with a tentative D call TRBD2 (6 bases). Germline V gene sequence: CDR1 SGHTA, CDR2 FQGNSA. V dropped 4 bases and J dropped 5 bases, with 12 bases sitting between them. This CDR3 spans 14 amino acids. CDR3 nucleotide sequence: TGTGCCAGCAGCTCCGGGACTGGCCACAATGAGCAGTTCTTC. Amino acid sequence: CASSSGTGHNEQFF.

The DNA of the CDR3 is TGTGCCAGCAGCCAAGCTACAGTCACAGAAAAACTGTTTTTT. It yields the protein CASSQATVTEKLFF. The genes are TRBV4-2 and TRBJ1-4; D gene uncertain. Germline V lookup: CDR1 LGHNA, CDR2 YNFKEQ. This CDR3 spans 14 amino acids. V was trimmed by 1 base and J by 8 bases, leaving 11 bases between them.

The chain uses TRBV20-1 and TRBJ1-1; no clear D gene. The CDR3 loop spans 13 amino acids. V lost 2 bases and J 4 bases, leaving 11 bases between the germline ends. Germline V gene lookup returns CDR1 DFQATT and CDR2 SNEGSKA (reference sequence). CDR3 DNA sequence: TGCAGTGCTAGAACCGCGGGGATCACTGAAGCTTTCTTT. It is translated as CSARTAGITEAFF.

This clonotype was counted a few times. The chain employs TRBV7-2 and TRBJ2-2; TRBD1 matches 8 bases. The CDR3 runs to 16 residues. The J segment lost 4 bases and the V segment lost 2 bases, leaving 6 bases of the junction unmatched. From germline, CDR1 is SGHTA and CDR2 FQGNSA. The chain's CDR3 is CASSLRRQGTTGELFF. The CDR3 DNA reads TGTGCCAGCAGCTTAAGAAGACAGGGGACCACCGGGGAGCTGTTTTTT.

This chain connects TRBV5-5 to TRBJ2-3, with D maybe TRBD1 (6 bases). The V and J ends lost 4 bases and 8 bases respectively, with 20 bases between them. This CDR3 has 15 residues. Germline assignment: CDR1 SGHKS and CDR2 YYEKEE (reference sequence). CDR3 loop: CASSLGTQAQGTQYF. The DNA of the CDR3 is TGTGCCAGCAGCCTAGGGACACAAGCACAGGGTACGCAGTATTTT.

This clonotype was recorded a few times. The chain combines TRBV6-5 with TRBJ2-6, with 14 bases lining up with TRBD2. V was pared by 0 bases and J by 2 bases, with 0 bases of the junction left unmatched. CDR3 length: 18 residues. Germline CDR1 MNHEY, CDR2 SVGAGI. CDR3 region: CASSYSTSGRAGANVLTF. CDR3 in DNA: TGTGCCAGCAGTTACTCGACTAGCGGGAGGGCTGGGGCCAACGTCCTGACTTTC.

The sample holds many counts of this clonotype. J is TRBJ2-7 and V is TRBV20-1; TRBD2 agrees at 7 bases. This CDR3 has 13 residues. CDR1 is DFQATT, CDR2 SNEGSKA, per germline (reference sequence). Germline trimming cut 3 bases from V and 6 bases from J; bases unmatched to any gene: 8. The DNA of the CDR3 is TGCAGTGCTAGTTATGGTAGCGGGTTCGAGCAGTACTTC. Its protein is CSASYGSGFEQYF.

The chain couples TRBV5-1 to TRBJ2-2, with D possibly matching TRBD2 (5 bases). Per the germline V gene, CDR1 is SGHRS and CDR2 is YFSETQ. The V gene lost 4 bases and the J gene lost 2 bases, with 12 bases spanning the gap. The CDR3 runs 15 residues. This chain's CDR3 is CASSLVEVNTGELFF. The CDR3 DNA sequence: TGCGCCAGCAGCCTGGTGGAGGTAAACACCGGGGAGCTGTTTTTT.

The V and J genes are TRBV12-3 or TRBV12-4 and TRBJ2-5; D gene uncertain. The CDR3 loop spans 14 amino acids. V was trimmed by 5 bases and J by 5 bases, leaving 15 bases between them. The CDR3 is CASSPGSIGETQYF. CDR3 nucleotides: TGTGCCAGCAGTCCCGGGTCTATAGGGGAGACCCAGTACTTC.